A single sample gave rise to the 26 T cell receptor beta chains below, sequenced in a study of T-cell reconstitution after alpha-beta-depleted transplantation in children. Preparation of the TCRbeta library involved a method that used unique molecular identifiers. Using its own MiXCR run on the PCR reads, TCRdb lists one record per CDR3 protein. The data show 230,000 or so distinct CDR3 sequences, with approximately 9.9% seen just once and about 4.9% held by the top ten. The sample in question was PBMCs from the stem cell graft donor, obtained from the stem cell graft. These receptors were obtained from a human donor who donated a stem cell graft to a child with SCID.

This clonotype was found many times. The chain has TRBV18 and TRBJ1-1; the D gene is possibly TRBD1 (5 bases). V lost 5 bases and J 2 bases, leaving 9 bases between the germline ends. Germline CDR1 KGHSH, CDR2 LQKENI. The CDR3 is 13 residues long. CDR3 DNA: TGTGCCAGCTCAGATCAGGGAAACACTGAAGCTTTCTTT. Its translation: CASSDQGNTEAFF.

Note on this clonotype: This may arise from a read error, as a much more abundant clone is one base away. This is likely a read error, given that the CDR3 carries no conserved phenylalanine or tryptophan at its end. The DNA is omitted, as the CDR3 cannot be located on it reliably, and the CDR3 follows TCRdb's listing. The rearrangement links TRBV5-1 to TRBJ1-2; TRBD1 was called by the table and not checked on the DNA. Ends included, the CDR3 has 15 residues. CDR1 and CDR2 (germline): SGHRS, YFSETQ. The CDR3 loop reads CASSGAGNLPDPVAL.

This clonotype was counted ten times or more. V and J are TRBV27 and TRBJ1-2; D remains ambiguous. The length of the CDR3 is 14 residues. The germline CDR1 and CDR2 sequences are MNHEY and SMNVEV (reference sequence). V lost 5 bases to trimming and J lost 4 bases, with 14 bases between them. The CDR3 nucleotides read TGTGCCAGCAGTACCACAAGGGCCGGCTATGGCTACACCTTC. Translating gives CASSTTRAGYGYTF.

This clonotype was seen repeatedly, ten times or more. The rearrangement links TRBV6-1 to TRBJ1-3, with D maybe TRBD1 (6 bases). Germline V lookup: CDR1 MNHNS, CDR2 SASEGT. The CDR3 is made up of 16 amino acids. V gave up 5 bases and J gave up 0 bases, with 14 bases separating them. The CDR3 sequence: CASSTLQGISGNTIYF. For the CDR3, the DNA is TGTGCCAGCAGTACACTCCAGGGGATCTCTGGAAACACCATATATTTT.

CDR3 protein: CASSFPTDTQYF. In nucleotides, the CDR3 is TGTGCCAGCAGCTTCCCCACAGATACGCAGTATTTT. V and J are TRBV7-9 and TRBJ2-3; D uncertain. CDR3 length: 12 residues. The V and J ends lost 3 bases and 2 bases respectively, with 3 bases between them. Germline lookup yields CDR1 SEHNR and CDR2 FQNEAQ (reference sequence). The full variable domain, its missing parts supplied by reference TRBV7-9 and TRBJ2-3, is DTGVSQNPRHKITKRGQNVTFRCDPISEHNRLYWYRQTLGQGPEFLTYFQNEAQLEKSRLLSDRFSAERPKGSFSTLEIQRTEQGDSAMYLCASSFPTDTQYFGPGTRLTVL.

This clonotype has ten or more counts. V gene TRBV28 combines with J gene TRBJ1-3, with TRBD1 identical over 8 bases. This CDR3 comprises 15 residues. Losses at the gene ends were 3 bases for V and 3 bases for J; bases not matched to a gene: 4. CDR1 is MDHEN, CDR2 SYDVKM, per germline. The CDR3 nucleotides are TGTGCCAGCAGTTTCGCAGGGGGCGGTGGAAACACCATATATTTT. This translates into CASSFAGGGGNTIYF. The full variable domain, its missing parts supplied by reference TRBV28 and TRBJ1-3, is DVKVTQSSRYLVKRTGEKVFLECVQDMDHENMFWYRQDPGLGLRLIYFSYDVKMKEKGDIPEGYSVSREKKERFSLILESASTNQTSMYLCASSFAGGGGNTIYFGEGSWLTVV.

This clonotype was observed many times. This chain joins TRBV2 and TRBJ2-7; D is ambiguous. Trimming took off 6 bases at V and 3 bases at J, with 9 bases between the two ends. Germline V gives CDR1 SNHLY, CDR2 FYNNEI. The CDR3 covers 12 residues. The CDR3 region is CASRTSIYEQYF. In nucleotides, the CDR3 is TGTGCCAGCAGAACAAGTATCTACGAGCAGTACTTC.

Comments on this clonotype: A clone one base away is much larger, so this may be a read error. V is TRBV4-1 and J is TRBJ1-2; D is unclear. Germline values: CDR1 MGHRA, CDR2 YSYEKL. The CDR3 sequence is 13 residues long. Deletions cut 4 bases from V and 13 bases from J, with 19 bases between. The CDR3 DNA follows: TGCGCCAGCAGCCCCGTTGGGCGGTCAAGCTGCACCTTC. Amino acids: CASSPVGRSSCTF.

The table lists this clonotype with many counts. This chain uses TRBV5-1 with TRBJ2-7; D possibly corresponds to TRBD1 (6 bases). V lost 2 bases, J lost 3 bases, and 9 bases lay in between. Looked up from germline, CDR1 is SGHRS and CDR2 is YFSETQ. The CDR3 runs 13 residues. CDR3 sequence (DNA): TGCGCCAGCAGCTTTACACAGGGCTACGAGCAGTACTTC. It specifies CASSFTQGYEQYF.

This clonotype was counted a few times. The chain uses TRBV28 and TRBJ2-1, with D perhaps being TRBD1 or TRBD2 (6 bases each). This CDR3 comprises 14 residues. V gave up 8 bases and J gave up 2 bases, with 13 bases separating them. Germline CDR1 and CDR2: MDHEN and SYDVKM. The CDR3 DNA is TGTGCCAGCCATGGGGGGCACCCCTACAATGAGCAGTTCTTC. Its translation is CASHGGHPYNEQFF.

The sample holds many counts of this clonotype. The CDR3 nucleotides read TGCGCCAGCACCCCCGGACCCAGGGGGAGCCAAGAGACCCAGTACTTC. Translation gives CASTPGPRGSQETQYF. The chain couples TRBV5-1 to TRBJ2-5, with 7 bases lining up with TRBD1. The CDR3 is 16 amino acids. The V gene end was trimmed by 6 bases and the J gene end by 1 base; junction bases not matched to a gene: 12. The V gene's germline CDR1 is SGHRS and CDR2 YFSETQ. The full variable domain, in which reference TRBV5-1 and TRBJ2-5 provide the parts outside the CDR3, is KAGVTQTPRYLIKTRGQQVTLSCSPISGHRSVSWYQQTPGQGLQFLFEYFSETQRNKGNFPGRFSGRQFSNSRSEMNVSTLELGDSALYLCASTPGPRGSQETQYFGPGTRLLVL.

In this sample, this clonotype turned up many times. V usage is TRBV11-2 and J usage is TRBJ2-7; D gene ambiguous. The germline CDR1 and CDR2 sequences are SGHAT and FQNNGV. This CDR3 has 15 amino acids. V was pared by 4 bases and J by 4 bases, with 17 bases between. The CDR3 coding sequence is TGTGCCAGCAGCTCTGCGGCCAGACCGGATTACGAGCAGTACTTC. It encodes CASSSAARPDYEQYF.

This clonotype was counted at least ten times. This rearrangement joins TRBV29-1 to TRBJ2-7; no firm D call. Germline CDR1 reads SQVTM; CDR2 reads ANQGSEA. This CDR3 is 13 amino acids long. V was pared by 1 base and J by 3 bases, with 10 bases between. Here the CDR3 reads CSVEVGRFYEQYF. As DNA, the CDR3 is TGCAGCGTTGAAGTTGGTCGATTCTACGAGCAGTACTTC.

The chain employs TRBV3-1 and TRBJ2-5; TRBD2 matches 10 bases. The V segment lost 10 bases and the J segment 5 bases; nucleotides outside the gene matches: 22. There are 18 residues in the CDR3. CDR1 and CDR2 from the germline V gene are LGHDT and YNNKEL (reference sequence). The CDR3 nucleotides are TGTGCCACCTGCAAAGATGGCGGTAGCGGGGGGCCGAGGGAGACCCAGTACTTC. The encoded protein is CATCKDGGSGGPRETQYF.

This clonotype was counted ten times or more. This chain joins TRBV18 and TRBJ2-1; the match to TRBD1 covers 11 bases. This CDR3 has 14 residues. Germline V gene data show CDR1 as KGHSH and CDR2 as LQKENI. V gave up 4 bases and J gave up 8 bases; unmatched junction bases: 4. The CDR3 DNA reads TGTGCCAGCTCACGAGGACAGGGGGCATATGAGCAGTTCTTC. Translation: CASSRGQGAYEQFF.

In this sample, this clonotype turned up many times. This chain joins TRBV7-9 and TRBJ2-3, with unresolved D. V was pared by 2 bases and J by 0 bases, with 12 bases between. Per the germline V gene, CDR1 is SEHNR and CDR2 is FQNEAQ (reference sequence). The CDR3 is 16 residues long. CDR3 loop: CASSLWASASTDTQYF. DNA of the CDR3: TGTGCCAGCAGCTTATGGGCCTCAGCTAGCACAGATACGCAGTATTTT.

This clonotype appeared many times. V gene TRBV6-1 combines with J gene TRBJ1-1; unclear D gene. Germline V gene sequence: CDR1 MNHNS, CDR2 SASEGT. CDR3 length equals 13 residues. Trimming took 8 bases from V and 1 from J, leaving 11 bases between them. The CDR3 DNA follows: TGTGCCAGCGAAATACGGACGAACACTGAAGCTTTCTTT. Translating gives CASEIRTNTEAFF.

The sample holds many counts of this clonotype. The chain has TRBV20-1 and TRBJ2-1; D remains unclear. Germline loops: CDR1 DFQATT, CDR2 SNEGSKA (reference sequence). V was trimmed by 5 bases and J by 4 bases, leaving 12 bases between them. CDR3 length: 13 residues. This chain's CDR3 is CSAPRTLYNEQFF. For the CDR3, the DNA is TGCAGTGCTCCACGGACCCTTTACAATGAGCAGTTCTTC.

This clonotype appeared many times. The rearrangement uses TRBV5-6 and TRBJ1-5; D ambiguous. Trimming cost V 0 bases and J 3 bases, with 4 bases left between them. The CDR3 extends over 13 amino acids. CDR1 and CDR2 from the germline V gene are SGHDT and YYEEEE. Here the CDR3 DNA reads TGTGCCAGCAGCTTGGGCTTCAATCAGCCCCAGCATTTT. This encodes CASSLGFNQPQHF.

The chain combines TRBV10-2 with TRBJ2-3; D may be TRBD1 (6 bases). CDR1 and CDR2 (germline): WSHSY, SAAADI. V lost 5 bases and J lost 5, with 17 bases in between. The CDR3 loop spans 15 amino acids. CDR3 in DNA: TGCGCCAGCAGTCTCGGGCAGGGGAGAATAGATACGCAGTATTTT. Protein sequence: CASSLGQGRIDTQYF.

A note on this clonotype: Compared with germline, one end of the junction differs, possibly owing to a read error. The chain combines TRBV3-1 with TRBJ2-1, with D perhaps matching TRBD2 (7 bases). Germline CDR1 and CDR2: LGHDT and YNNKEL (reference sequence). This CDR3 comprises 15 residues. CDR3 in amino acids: CACSGLAGGLGEQFF. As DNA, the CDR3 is TGTGCCTGCAGCGGTCTAGCCGGGGGGCTGGGTGAGCAGTTCTTC.

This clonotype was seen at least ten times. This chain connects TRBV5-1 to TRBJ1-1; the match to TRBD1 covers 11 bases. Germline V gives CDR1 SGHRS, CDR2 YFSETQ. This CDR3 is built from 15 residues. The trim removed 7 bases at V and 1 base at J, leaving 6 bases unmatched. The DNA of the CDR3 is TGCGCCAGCCGTCCCGGGACAGGGGGGAACACTGAAGCTTTCTTT. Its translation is CASRPGTGGNTEAFF.

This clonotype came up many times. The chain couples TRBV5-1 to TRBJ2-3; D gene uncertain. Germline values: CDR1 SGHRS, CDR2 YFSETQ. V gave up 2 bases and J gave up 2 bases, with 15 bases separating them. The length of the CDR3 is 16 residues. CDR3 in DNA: TGCGCCAGCAGCTTCCTGGGGTCCACCATCACAGATACGCAGTATTTT. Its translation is CASSFLGSTITDTQYF.

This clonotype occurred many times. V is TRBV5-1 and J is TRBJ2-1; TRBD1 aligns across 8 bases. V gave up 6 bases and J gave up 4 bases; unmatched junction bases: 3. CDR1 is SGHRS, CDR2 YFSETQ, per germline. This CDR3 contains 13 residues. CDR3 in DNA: TGCGCCAGCACCGGACAGGGTTACAATGAGCAGTTCTTC. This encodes CASTGQGYNEQFF.

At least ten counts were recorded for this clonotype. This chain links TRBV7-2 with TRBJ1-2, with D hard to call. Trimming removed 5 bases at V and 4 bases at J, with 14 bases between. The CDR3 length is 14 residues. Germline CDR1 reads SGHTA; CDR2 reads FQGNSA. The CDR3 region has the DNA TGTGCCAGCAGCCCACTAGGGAGTCTCTATGGCTACACCTTC. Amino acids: CASSPLGSLYGYTF.

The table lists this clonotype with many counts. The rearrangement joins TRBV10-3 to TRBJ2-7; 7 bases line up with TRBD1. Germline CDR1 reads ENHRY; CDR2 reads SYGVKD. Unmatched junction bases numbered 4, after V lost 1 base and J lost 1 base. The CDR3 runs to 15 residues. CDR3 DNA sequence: TGTGCCATCAGTGAGTTAGACAGGGCGTCCTACGAGCAGTACTTC. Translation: CAISELDRASYEQYF.